The source of this T cell receptor beta chain is a study of T cells in localized non-small cell lung cancer. Regarding the study as a whole: Heterogeneity remains possible, as sequencing covered one tumor region only.

This clone occurred once. Its antigen is not identified. Profiled with immunoSEQ multiplex PCR; TCRdb holds only in-frame clones, not every one. Altogether tens of thousands of clones are present, around 87% being singletons, with the ten largest covering around 6%. The CDR3 runs 16 residues. Trimming stripped 6 bases from V and 0 bases from J, with 17 bases between. CDR1 and CDR2 from the germline V gene are MNHEY and SMNVEV (reference sequence). This TCR derives from a man aged 35 to 70 with stage II lung adenocarcinoma. This sequence joins TRBV27 and TRBJ1-1, with a weak D call TRBD1 (5 bases). The sample in question was PBMCs, obtained before any cancer treatment. The chain's CDR3 is CASRRRSETVNTEAFF. The CDR3, as DNA: TGTGCCAGCAGGAGGCGTTCGGAGACAGTGAACACTGAAGCTTTCTTT.